The next 20 T cell receptor beta chains were all read from a single sample in a study of T-cell memory formation after mild COVID-19. TCRdb re-called the 5' RACE reads with MiXCR, one entry per CDR3 protein. The repertoire has some 130,000 distinct CDR3 sequences, under 30% of them found once; the top ten carry less than 25%. Sequencing was performed on PBMCs or a T cell subset sorted from them (not recorded which). The receptor source for this set is an adult woman who had mild COVID-19 (a few samples of this study predate the infection). Cell type and time point are not known.

This clonotype was detected only a few times. The V gene is TRBV11-2, the J gene TRBJ1-2; TRBD1 matches at 7 bases. CDR1 and CDR2 (germline): SGHAT, FQNNGV. The CDR3 is 16 residues long. The V and J ends lost 4 bases and 6 bases, in that order; junction bases with no gene match: 14. The CDR3: CASSSDRARWKDGYTF. Written as DNA, the CDR3 is TGTGCCAGCAGCTCTGACAGGGCAAGGTGGAAGGATGGCTACACCTTC.

Ten or more counts support this clonotype. The chain couples TRBV5-1 to TRBJ2-1, with TRBD1 as a possible D gene (5 bases). The CDR3 is made up of 14 amino acids. CDR1 is SGHRS and CDR2 is YFSETQ in the germline V gene. V was clipped by 0 bases and J by 6 bases, with 10 bases between them. The CDR3 coding sequence is TGCGCCAGCAGCTTGGACAAGGGGCCCAATGAGCAGTTCTTC. It is translated as CASSLDKGPNEQFF.

Only a few counts were recorded for this clonotype. This chain joins TRBV24-1 and TRBJ2-2; 9 nucleotides line up with TRBD2. After removal of 12 bases from V and 5 bases from J, the junction contained 3 bases not matched to a gene. The germline V gene has CDR1 KGHDR and CDR2 SFDVKD. CDR3 length: 12 residues. The CDR3: CALGLATGELFF. CDR3 nucleotide sequence: TGTGCCCTCGGACTAGCGACCGGGGAGCTGTTTTTT.

In its sample, this clonotype was seen a few times. This chain connects TRBV5-1 to TRBJ2-7; D gene unclear. Germline values: CDR1 SGHRS, CDR2 YFSETQ. This CDR3 contains 13 residues. The V end was cut by 0 bases, the J end by 3 bases, with 7 bases between. The DNA for the CDR3 is TGCGCCAGCAGCTTGGAACAGAACTACGAGCAGTACTTC. Protein: CASSLEQNYEQYF.

In its sample, this clonotype was seen a few times. The chain combines TRBV12-3 or TRBV12-4 with TRBJ2-3; no firm D call. V was cut by 6 bases and J by 4 bases, with 8 bases left in between. CDR3 length: 12 residues. CDR3 residues: CASSLTADTQYF. The DNA for the CDR3 is TGTGCCAGCAGCCTTACAGCAGATACGCAGTATTTT.

This clonotype has only a few counts. The chain links TRBV7-2 to TRBJ2-3, with D tentatively TRBD1 (6 bases). This CDR3 is built from 18 residues. The germline gives CDR1 SGHTA, CDR2 FQGNSA. Trimming left V 0 bases short and J 0 bases short, with 16 bases between. CDR3 nucleotides: TGTGCCAGCAGCTTAGCTGTCACCGGGACACCAAGCACAGATACGCAGTATTTT. This sequence encodes CASSLAVTGTPSTDTQYF.

This clonotype has just a few counts. V usage is TRBV4-2 and J usage is TRBJ2-1, with 7 nucleotides matching TRBD2. The CDR3 runs to 19 residues. Losses at the gene ends were 0 bases for V and 9 bases for J; bases not matched to a gene: 20. Germline loops: CDR1 LGHNA, CDR2 YNFKEQ. The CDR3 is CASSQDPPSTGTSGAEQFF. CDR3 sequence (DNA): TGTGCCAGCAGCCAAGACCCGCCGAGTACCGGGACCAGCGGGGCTGAGCAGTTCTTC.

The chain couples TRBV9 to TRBJ2-7; 7 bases align to TRBD1. J gave up 7 bases and V 0 bases, and 10 bases lay outside the gene matches. The CDR3 spans 15 residues. Germline CDR1 reads SGDLS; CDR2 reads YYNGEE. The CDR3 DNA reads as TGTGCCAGCAGCGTAGAGAGTAGTGTCAGGGGGGAGCAGTACTTC. Translation: CASSVESSVRGEQYF.

This clonotype has a handful of counts. This chain joins TRBV6-4 and TRBJ1-5, with D perhaps TRBD1 (6 bases). Germline V gives CDR1 MRHNA, CDR2 SNTAGT. This CDR3 has 15 residues. The V end was cut by 8 bases, the J end by 1 base, with 15 bases between. CDR3 residues: CASPRGGASNQPQHF. The DNA for the CDR3 is TGTGCCAGCCCTAGGGGGGGGGCGAGCAATCAGCCCCAGCATTTT.

This clonotype came up a few times. V is TRBV5-1 and J is TRBJ2-3; perhaps TRBD1 as D (5 bases). This CDR3 is 16 amino acids long. Trimming shortened V by 4 bases and J by 2 bases, and 17 bases separated the two germline ends. Germline V gene sequence: CDR1 SGHRS, CDR2 YFSETQ. CDR3 nucleotides: TGCGCCAGCAGCCCGAAGACAGTGCGTCCCACAGATACGCAGTATTTT. Its protein is CASSPKTVRPTDTQYF.

V is TRBV12-3 or TRBV12-4 and J is TRBJ1-3; TRBD1 matches at 7 bases. This CDR3 region has 18 residues. Trimming took 3 bases from V and 0 from J; bases not matched to a gene: 11. CDR3: CASSFNRGLFDSGNTIYF. For the CDR3, the DNA is TGTGCCAGCAGTTTCAACAGGGGCCTTTTTGACTCTGGAAACACCATATATTTT.

In this sample, this clonotype turned up a few times. V gene TRBV7-2 combines with J gene TRBJ2-1; TRBD1 matches at 8 bases. The CDR3 is made up of 15 amino acids. In germline, CDR1 is SGHTA, CDR2 FQGNSA. Trimming cost V 6 bases and J 6 bases; bases outside gene matches: 10. CDR3 sequence: CASSFWETGVNEQFF. As DNA, the CDR3 is TGTGCCAGCAGTTTTTGGGAGACAGGGGTCAATGAGCAGTTCTTC.

The rearrangement links TRBV11-2 to TRBJ2-7; no clear D gene. Germline CDR1 SGHAT, CDR2 FQNNGV. The CDR3 has 14 amino acids. V shed 5 bases and J shed 3 bases, with 14 bases lying between them. CDR3 residues: CASSPPAAYYEQYF. For the CDR3, the DNA is TGTGCCAGCAGCCCCCCGGCAGCGTACTACGAGCAGTACTTC.

Many counts were recorded for this clonotype. The chain recombines TRBV12-3 or TRBV12-4 with TRBJ2-1, with a tentative D call TRBD2 (5 bases). Trimming took 6 bases from V and 11 from J, leaving 11 bases between them. There are 11 residues in the CDR3. Here the CDR3 reads CASRLEVQQFF. CDR3 DNA sequence: TGTGCCAGCAGACTAGAGGTCCAGCAGTTCTTC.

V and J are TRBV27 and TRBJ2-3; D is possibly TRBD2 (6 bases). Germline CDR1 reads MNHEY; CDR2 reads SMNVEV (reference sequence). V gave up 1 base and J gave up 6 bases, with 14 bases separating them. The CDR3 has 15 residues. As DNA, the CDR3 is TGTGCCAGCAGTTTATACGGGAGCCGGAGGGATACGCAGTATTTT. Amino acid sequence: CASSLYGSRRDTQYF.

This clonotype was seen only a few times. The chain links TRBV29-1 to TRBJ1-1; TRBD1 is a possible D gene (6 bases). Trimming pared 4 bases from V and 5 bases from J, leaving 11 bases between. This CDR3 has 12 amino acids. Germline CDR1 SQVTM, CDR2 ANQGSEA. DNA for the CDR3: TGCAGCGTTGCAGGGGTCGGGACTGAAGCTTTCTTT. It is translated as CSVAGVGTEAFF.

The chain employs TRBV21-1 and TRBJ1-2. TRBV21-1 is marked as a pseudogene. The CDR3 consists of 13 residues. CDR3 bases: TGTGCCAGCAGCGAGACGGACCACTATGGCTACACCTTC. Amino acids: CASSETDHYGYTF.

This chain links TRBV12-3 or TRBV12-4 with TRBJ2-2; 7 bases align to TRBD2. With V trimmed by 4 bases and J by 0 bases, 2 bases remained unmatched. The CDR3 runs to 15 residues. The CDR3 here is CASSSGGANTGELFF. CDR3 DNA: TGTGCCAGCAGTTCGGGAGGAGCGAACACCGGGGAGCTGTTTTTT.

The rearrangement links TRBV12-3 or TRBV12-4 to TRBJ2-3, with D possibly matching TRBD2 (6 bases). The CDR3 consists of 12 residues. V was shortened by 7 bases and J by 4 bases, with 9 bases between the two germline ends. CDR3 nucleotide sequence: TGTGCCAGCAACGCGGGGTCAGATACGCAGTATTTT. Its protein is CASNAGSDTQYF.

This clonotype has only a few counts. The chain joins TRBV7-3 to TRBJ2-3; maybe TRBD2 (6 bases). The CDR3 covers 15 residues. Germline V gene sequence: CDR1 SGHTA, CDR2 FQGTGA. V lost 0 bases and J lost 2, with 9 bases in between. The CDR3 sequence is CASSLTGGNTDTQYF. CDR3 coding DNA: TGTGCCAGCAGCTTAACCGGCGGGAACACAGATACGCAGTATTTT.